This TCR beta chain was identified in a study of PD-L1 blockade in urothelial cancer. The time point is: pretreatment peripheral blood. TCRdb's copy holds only in-frame clones and misses some; the assay was immunoSEQ multiplex PCR. This sample carries about 49,000 clones, 60% to 85% of them seen once, and the ten largest clones take roughly a tenth. The CDR3 has 19 residues. Germline V gene data show CDR1 as SGHAT and CDR2 as FQNNGV. Germline trimming cut 3 bases from V and 4 bases from J; bases unmatched to any gene: 13. This TCR came from a man aged 65 to 85 with urothelial cancer. Source: PBMCs, taken around atezolizumab (anti-PD-L1) treatment. This chain connects TRBV11-2 to TRBJ2-2; TRBD2 matches at 11 bases. The CDR3 is CASSFKSSGTSGATGELFF. The CDR3 DNA follows: TGTGCCAGCAGCTTCAAATCCTCCGGGACTAGCGGAGCCACCGGGGAGCTGTTTTTT.